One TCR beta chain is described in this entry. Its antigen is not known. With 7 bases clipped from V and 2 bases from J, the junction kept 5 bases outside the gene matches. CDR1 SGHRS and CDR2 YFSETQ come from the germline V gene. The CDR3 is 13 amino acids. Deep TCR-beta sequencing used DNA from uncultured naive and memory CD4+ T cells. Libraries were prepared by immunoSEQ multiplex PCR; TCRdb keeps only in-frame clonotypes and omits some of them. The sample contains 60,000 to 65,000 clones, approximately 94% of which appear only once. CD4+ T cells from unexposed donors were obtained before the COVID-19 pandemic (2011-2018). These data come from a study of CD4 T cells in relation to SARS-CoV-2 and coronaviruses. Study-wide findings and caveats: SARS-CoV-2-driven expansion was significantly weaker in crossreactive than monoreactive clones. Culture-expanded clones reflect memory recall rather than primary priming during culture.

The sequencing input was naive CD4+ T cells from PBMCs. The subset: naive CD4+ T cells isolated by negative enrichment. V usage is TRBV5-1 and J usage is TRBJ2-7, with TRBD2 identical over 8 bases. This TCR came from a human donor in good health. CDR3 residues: CASQTSEAYEQYF. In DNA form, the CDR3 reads TGCGCCAGCCAGACTAGCGAGGCCTACGAGCAGTACTTC.